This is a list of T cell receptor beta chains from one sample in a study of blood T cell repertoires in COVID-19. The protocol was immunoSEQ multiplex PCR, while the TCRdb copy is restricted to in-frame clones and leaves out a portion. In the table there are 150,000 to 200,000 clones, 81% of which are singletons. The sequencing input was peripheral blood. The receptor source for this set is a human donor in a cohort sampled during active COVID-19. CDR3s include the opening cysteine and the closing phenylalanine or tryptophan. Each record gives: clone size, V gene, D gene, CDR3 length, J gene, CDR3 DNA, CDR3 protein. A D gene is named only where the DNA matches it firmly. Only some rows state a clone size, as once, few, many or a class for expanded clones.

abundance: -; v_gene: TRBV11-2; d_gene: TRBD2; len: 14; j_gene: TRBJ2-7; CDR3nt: TGTGCCAGCAGCTCCGTGGGAGGGCTGAGGGAGCAGTACTTC; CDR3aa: CASSSVGGLREQYF
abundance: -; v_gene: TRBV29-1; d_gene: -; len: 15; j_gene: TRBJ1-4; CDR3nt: TGCAGCGTTTTGAGCCCTGGAGGGACTAATGAAAAACTGTTTTTT; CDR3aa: CSVLSPGGTNEKLFF
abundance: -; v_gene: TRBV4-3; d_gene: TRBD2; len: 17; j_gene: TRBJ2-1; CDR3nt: TGCGCCAGCAGCCAAGATCACGCGGGGGGCCTATTAAGTGAGCAGTTCTTC; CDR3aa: CASSQDHAGGLLSEQFF
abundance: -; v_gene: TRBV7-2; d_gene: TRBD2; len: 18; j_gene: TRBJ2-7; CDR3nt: TGTGCCAGCAGCTTGAAAGCAAACACGGCGGGAGGAAACTACGAGCAGTACTTC; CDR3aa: CASSLKANTAGGNYEQYF
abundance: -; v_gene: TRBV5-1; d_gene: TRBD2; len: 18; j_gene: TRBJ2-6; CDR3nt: TGCGCCAGCAGCTCCCGAACGGGGGGAGCCTCTGGGGCCAACGTCCTGACTTTC; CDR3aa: CASSSRTGGASGANVLTF
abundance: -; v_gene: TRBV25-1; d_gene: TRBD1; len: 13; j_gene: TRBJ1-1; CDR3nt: TGTGCCAGCTCCCGGACAGGGAACACTGAAGCTTTCTTT; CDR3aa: CASSRTGNTEAFF
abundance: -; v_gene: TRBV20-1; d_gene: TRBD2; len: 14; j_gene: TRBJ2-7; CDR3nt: TGCAGTGCTAGTGGAGGACTAGCGACCTACGAGCAGTACTTC; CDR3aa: CSASGGLATYEQYF
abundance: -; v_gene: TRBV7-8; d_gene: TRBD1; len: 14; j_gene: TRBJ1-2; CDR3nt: TGTGCCAGCAGCTTAGCGCAAGGGGGCCGGGGCTACACCTTC; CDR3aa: CASSLAQGGRGYTF
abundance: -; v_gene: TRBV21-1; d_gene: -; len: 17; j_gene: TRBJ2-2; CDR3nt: TGTGCCAGCAGCAACCGAGGGAGGCGGAGTTACACCGGGGAGCTGTTTTTT; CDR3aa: CASSNRGRRSYTGELFF
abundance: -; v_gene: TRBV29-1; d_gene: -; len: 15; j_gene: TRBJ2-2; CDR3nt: TGCAGCGTAAGGGCGGAGGGGAGGAACACCGGGGAGCTGTTTTTT; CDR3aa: CSVRAEGRNTGELFF
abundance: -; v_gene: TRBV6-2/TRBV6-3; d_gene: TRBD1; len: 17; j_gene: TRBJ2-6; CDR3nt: TGTGCCAGCAGTCGGGGACAGGGTACTTCTGGGGCCAACGTCCTGACTTTC; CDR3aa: CASSRGQGTSGANVLTF
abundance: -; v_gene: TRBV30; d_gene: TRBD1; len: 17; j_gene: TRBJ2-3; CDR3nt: TGTGCCTGGATTTCCGCTACACTGGACAGGGGTGCAGATACGCAGTATTTT; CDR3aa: CAWISATLDRGADTQYF
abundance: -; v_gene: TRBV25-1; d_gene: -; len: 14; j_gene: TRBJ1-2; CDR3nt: TGTGCCAGCAGTGAAGGGCACCAAGCCTCGGGCTACACCTTC; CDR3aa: CASSEGHQASGYTF
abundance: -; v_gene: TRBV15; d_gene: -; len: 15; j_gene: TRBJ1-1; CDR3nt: TGTGCCACCAGCAGAGATTCGAGTTTATGGACTGAAGCTTTCTTT; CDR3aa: CATSRDSSLWTEAFF
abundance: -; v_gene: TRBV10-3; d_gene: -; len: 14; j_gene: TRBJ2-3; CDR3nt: TGTGCCATCAAGATCGGGCAGGGCGCAGATACGCAGTATTTT; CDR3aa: CAIKIGQGADTQYF
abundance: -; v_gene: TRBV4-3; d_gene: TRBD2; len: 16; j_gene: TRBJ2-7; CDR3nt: TGCGCCAGCAGCCGGATTTGGACTAGCGGGATCTACGAGCAGTACTTC; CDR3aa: CASSRIWTSGIYEQYF
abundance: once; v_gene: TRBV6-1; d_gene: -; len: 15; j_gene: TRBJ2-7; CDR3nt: TGTGCCAGCAGTGAGGTAATTACACCTCCCTACGAGCAGTACTTC; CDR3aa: CASSEVITPPYEQYF
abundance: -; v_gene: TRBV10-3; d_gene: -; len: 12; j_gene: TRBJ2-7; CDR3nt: TGTGCCATCAGCCAGGGGAACCACGAGCAGTACTTC; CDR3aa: CAISQGNHEQYF
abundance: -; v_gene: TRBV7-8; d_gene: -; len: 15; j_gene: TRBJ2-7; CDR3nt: TGTGCCAGCAGCCGAGCCGGGACAACCAACTACGAGCAGTACTTC; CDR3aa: CASSRAGTTNYEQYF
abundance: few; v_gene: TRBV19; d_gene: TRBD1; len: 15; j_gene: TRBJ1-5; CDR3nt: TGTGCCAGTAGTATGGGACAGGGGGCTGGGCAGCCCCAGCATTTT; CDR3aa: CASSMGQGAGQPQHF
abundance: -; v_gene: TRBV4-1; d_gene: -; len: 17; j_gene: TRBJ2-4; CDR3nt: TGCGCCAGCAGCCAAGGGCCTAGGGGTTTGGCCAAAAACATTCAGTACTTC; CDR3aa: CASSQGPRGLAKNIQYF
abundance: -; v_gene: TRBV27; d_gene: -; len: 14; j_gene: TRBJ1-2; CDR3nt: TGTGCCAGCAGTACGGGGACAAATCAGTATGGCTACACCTTC; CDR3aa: CASSTGTNQYGYTF
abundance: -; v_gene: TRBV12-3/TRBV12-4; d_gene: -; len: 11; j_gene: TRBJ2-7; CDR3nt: TGTGCCAGCAGTTCCCTCTACGAGCAGTACTTC; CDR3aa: CASSSLYEQYF
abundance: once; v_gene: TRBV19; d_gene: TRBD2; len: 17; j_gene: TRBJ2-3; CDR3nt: TGTGCCAGTAGTGGCGGACTAGCGGGAGGGTGGACAGATACGCAGTATTTT; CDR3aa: CASSGGLAGGWTDTQYF
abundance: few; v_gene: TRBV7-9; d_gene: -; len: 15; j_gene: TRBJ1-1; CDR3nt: TGTGCCAGCAGCTCCCGGACGGGAGAGAACACTGAAGCTTTCTTT; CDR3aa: CASSSRTGENTEAFF
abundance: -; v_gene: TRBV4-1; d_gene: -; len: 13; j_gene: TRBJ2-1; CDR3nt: TGCGCCAGCAGCAACGAACTGGGGGGTGAGCAGTTCTTC; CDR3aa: CASSNELGGEQFF
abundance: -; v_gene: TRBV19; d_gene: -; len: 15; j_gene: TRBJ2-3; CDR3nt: TGTGCCAGTAGTATAAGGCGGGGTAGGACAGATACGCAGTATTTT; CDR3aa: CASSIRRGRTDTQYF
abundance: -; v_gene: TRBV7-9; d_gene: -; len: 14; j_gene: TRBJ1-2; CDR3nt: TGTGCCAGCAGCTTAGGGCAGGTCTTCTATGGCTACACCTTC; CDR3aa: CASSLGQVFYGYTF
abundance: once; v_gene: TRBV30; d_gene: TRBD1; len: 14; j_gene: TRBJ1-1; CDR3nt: TGTGCCTGGAGTGTTTTCCCAACAGGGGCGGTAGCTTTCTTT; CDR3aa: CAWSVFPTGAVAFF
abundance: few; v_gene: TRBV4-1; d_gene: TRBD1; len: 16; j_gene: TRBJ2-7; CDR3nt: TGCGCCAGCAGCCACCCAACCGGGACAGGCGGCTACGAGCAGTACTTC; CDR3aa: CASSHPTGTGGYEQYF
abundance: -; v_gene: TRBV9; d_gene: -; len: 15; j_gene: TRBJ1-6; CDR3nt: TGTGCCAGCAGCGTAGAGAGACAGTATAATTCACCCCTCCACTTT; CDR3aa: CASSVERQYNSPLHF
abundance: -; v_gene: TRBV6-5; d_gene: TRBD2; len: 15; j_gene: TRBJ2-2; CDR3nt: TGTGCCACTCAACAGCGGGACCGCTGGACCGGGGAGCTGTTTTTT; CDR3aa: CATQQRDRWTGELFF
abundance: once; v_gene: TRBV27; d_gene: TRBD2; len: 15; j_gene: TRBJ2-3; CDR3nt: TGTGCCACAGCCAGACTAGCGGGGGGCACAGATACGCAGTATTTT; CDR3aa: CATARLAGGTDTQYF
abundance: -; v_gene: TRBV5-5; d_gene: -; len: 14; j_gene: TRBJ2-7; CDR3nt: TGTGCCTCCCTTATAGGGCACCAGGGGGGCGAGCAGTACTTC; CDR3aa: CASLIGHQGGEQYF
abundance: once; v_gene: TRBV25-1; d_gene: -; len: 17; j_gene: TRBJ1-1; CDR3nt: TGTGCCAGCAGTGAAGAGGAAGGCTGGGGGCAGAACACTGAAGCTTTCTTT; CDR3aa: CASSEEEGWGQNTEAFF
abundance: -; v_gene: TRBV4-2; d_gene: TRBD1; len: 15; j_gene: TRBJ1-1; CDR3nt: TGTGCCAGCAGCGTGCGACAGGGGCCGGACACTGAAGCTTTCTTT; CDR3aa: CASSVRQGPDTEAFF
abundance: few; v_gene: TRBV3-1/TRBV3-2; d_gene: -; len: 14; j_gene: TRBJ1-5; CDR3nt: TGTGCCAGCAGCCTAGGACAGTCAGATCAGCCCCAGCATTTT; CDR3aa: CASSLGQSDQPQHF
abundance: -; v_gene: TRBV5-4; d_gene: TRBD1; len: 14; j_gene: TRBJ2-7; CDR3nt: TGTGCCAGCAGCTCCGGGACAGAGGTCTACGAGCAGTACTTC; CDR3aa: CASSSGTEVYEQYF
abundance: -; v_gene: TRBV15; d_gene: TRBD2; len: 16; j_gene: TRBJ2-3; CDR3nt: TGTGCCACCAGCAGTCCTAGCGGGGAATCAACGGGTACGCAGTATTTT; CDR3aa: CATSSPSGESTGTQYF
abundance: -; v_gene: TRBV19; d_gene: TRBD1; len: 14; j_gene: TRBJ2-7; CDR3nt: TGTGCCAGTAGTCGGAGACAGGGCGTCTACGAGCAGTACTTC; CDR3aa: CASSRRQGVYEQYF
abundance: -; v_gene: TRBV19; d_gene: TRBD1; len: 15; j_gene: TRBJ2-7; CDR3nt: TGTGCCAGTAGTATGGGGACAGGGGTGTCCTACGAGCAGTACTTC; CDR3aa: CASSMGTGVSYEQYF
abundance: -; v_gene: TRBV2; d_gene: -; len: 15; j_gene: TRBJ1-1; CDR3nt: TGTGCCAGCAGGACCGGTAGCGGTCTGAACACTGAAGCTTTCTTT; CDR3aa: CASRTGSGLNTEAFF
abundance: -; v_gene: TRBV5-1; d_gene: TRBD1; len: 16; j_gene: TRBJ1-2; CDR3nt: TGCGCCAGCAGCTTGGTACTGCCGGGGACAGGGGGCGGCTACACCTTC; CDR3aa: CASSLVLPGTGGGYTF
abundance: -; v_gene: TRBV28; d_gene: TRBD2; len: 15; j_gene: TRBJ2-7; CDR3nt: TGTGCCAGCAGTACGGGGGGGGAAGGGCCCTACGAGCAGTACTTC; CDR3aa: CASSTGGEGPYEQYF
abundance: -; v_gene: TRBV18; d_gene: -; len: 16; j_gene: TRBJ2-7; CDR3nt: TGTGCCAGCTCACCAAGGGTGACAGTCCTCTCCTACGAGCAGTACTTC; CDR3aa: CASSPRVTVLSYEQYF
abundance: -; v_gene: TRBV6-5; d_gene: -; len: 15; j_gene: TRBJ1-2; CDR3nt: TGTGCCAGCATTGGGGGCCTCCAGGGGCACTATGGCTACACCTTC; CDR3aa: CASIGGLQGHYGYTF